The 3 T cell receptor beta chains presented below share a single source sample, sequenced in a study of CD8+CD57+ T cells in acquired aplastic anemia. TCR beta VDJ and CDR3 profiling used genomic DNA as template. From the reads, TCRdb called clonotypes with MiXCR, one entry per CDR3 protein. The sample consists of around 180,000 distinct CDR3 sequences, 50% to 75% of them appearing once. Sequencing was carried out using sorted CD4+, CD8+, or CD8+CD57+ T cells (not recorded which) from PBMCs. These receptors all come from a human donor in good health.

The chain is built from TRBV2 and TRBJ1-5; D possibly corresponds to TRBD1 (6 bases). The CDR3 loop spans 15 amino acids. V was shortened by 1 base and J by 1 base, with 8 bases between the two germline ends. CDR1 SNHLY and CDR2 FYNNEI come from the germline V gene. The CDR3 DNA follows: TGTGCCAGCAGTGAAGAGGGACACAGCAATCAGCCCCAGCATTTT. This codes for CASSEEGHSNQPQHF.

The chain joins TRBV2 to TRBJ1-1, with D tentatively TRBD1 (5 bases). CDR3 size: 13 residues. V dropped 6 bases and J dropped 1 base, with 9 bases sitting between them. Germline CDR1 is SNHLY and CDR2 is FYNNEI. The CDR3 region is CASSDQGNTEAFF. DNA of the CDR3: TGTGCCAGCAGCGACCAGGGGAACACTGAAGCTTTCTTT. Drawing the rest from reference TRBV2 and TRBJ1-1, the complete variable domain is EPEVTQTPSHQVTQMGQEVILRCVPISNHLYFYWYRQILGQKVEFLVSFYNNEISEKSEIFDDQFSVERPDGSNFTLKIRSTKLEDSAMYFCASSDQGNTEAFFGQGTRLTVV.

The gene calls are TRBV7-8 and TRBJ1-1; a weak D match, TRBD1 (5 bases). This CDR3 has 15 residues. Trimming took 4 bases from V and 4 from J, leaving 16 bases between them. The germline V gene has CDR1 SGHVS and CDR2 FQNEAQ. CDR3 bases: TGTGCCAGCAGCTCAGGCGGGGCGGGGAGCACTGAAGCTTTCTTT. It specifies CASSSGGAGSTEAFF.